This T cell receptor (beta chain) was documented in a study of cytomegalovirus exposure and HLA in healthy donors. This clone showed up just a few times. CDR3 length: 14 residues. CDR1 SGHDT and CDR2 YYEEEE come from the germline V gene. J gave up 6 bases and V 2 bases, and 6 bases lay outside the gene matches. The PCR employed 60 Vbeta primers together with 13 Jbeta primers. TCRdb keeps only in-frame clones here, not all; method: immunoSEQ multiplex PCR. The data show around 92,000 clones, more than 75% seen once. The V gene is TRBV5-6, the J gene TRBJ2-7; TRBD1 matches at 9 bases. The sequencing sample was made of PBMCs. This receptor was obtained from a human donor in good health. DNA for the CDR3: TGTGCCAGCAGCTTTATGGGACAGGGCTCCGAGCAGTACTTC. Protein: CASSFMGQGSEQYF.